This T cell receptor (beta chain) was retrieved from a study of blood T cell repertoires in COVID-19. Study-wide background: Samples representing acute and convalescent COVID-19 were sourced from the United States, Italy and Spain. PBMCs, B-cell-depleted T cells, or T cells were the source of the cDNA or gDNA that made up the material.

Seattle-derived patients entered the study during active infection and were followed longitudinally. The authors' processing: Counts of nucleated cells, estimated from reference gene primer amplification, were obtained. Method: immunoSEQ multiplex PCR; TCRdb's copy keeps in-frame clones and lacks some. D and trimming come from the DNA, and the V and J calls and clone size come from that table. This table has 130,000 or so clones, around nine tenths appearing once. Germline loops: CDR1 GTSNPN, CDR2 SVGIG (reference sequence). The trim removed 2 bases at V and 5 bases at J, leaving 19 bases unmatched. This CDR3 has 18 residues.

This receptor was obtained from a woman in her seventies with COVID-19, enrolled during active disease. V is TRBV30 and J is TRBJ2-5, with 8 bases that match TRBD2. What was sequenced was peripheral blood. The CDR3 is CAWSPSRGGHRGRETQYF. DNA of the CDR3: TGTGCCTGGAGTCCTTCCCGGGGGGGGCACCGTGGGCGGGAGACCCAGTACTTC.